The 11 T cell receptor beta chains below were found in one sample sequenced in a study of blood T cells in healthy people across ages. A sample-barcoded 5' primer and a J-beta primer mix were used in a second PCR of roughly 6 to 11 cycles. TCRdb fed the 5' RACE reads into MiXCR, producing one record per CDR3 protein. The repertoire holds about 930,000 distinct CDR3 sequences, with 25% to 35% as singletons. This sample also appeared in a second study, on T cells of mothers and their children.

Sequencing was done on a sample of blood. All receptors come from a middle-aged woman in good health.

This clonotype came up many times. The rearrangement joins TRBV20-1 to TRBJ2-1; D remains ambiguous. This CDR3 region has 13 residues. Germline CDR1 and CDR2: DFQATT and SNEGSKA (reference sequence). V shed 6 bases and J shed 5 bases, with 14 bases lying between them. The CDR3 nucleotides read TGCAGTGCCCGTCCGACTCGTGACAATGAGCAGTTCTTC. It yields the protein CSARPTRDNEQFF.

CDR3 DNA sequence: TGCGCCAGCAGCCGAATCGGGACAGAGAACACTGAAGCTTTCTTT. This translates into CASSRIGTENTEAFF. The chain recombines TRBV5-1 with TRBJ1-1; 7 nucleotides line up with TRBD1. Germline CDR1 is SGHRS and CDR2 is YFSETQ. V lost 4 bases to trimming and J lost 1 base; unmatched junction nucleotides: 7. The CDR3 is 15 amino acids.

This clonotype has a count of ten or more. The chain employs TRBV27 and TRBJ2-7; 8 positions agree with TRBD2. Trimming removed 5 bases from V and 4 bases from J; junction bases left unmatched: 10. This CDR3 is 15 amino acids long. CDR1 and CDR2 (germline): MNHEY, SMNVEV (reference sequence). The CDR3, as DNA: TGTGCCAGCAGTATTTCCGGGACTAGTCCTTACGAGCAGTACTTC. The encoded protein is CASSISGTSPYEQYF.

In its sample, this clonotype was seen many times. This rearrangement joins TRBV7-2 to TRBJ1-2; possible D gene TRBD1, 5 bases. Germline V gene data show CDR1 as SGHTA and CDR2 as FQGNSA. The CDR3 consists of 15 residues. Trimming shortened V by 3 bases and J by 5 bases, and 16 bases separated the two germline ends. CDR3 nucleotide sequence: TGTGCCAGCAGCTTTGGGGGAGGTTCCGGTTATGGCTACACCTTC. Protein product: CASSFGGGSGYGYTF.

V and J are TRBV6-5 and TRBJ2-1, with 15 bases fitting TRBD2. The J segment lost 8 bases and the V segment lost 4 bases, leaving 6 bases of the junction unmatched. Per germline, CDR1 MNHEY and CDR2 SVGAGI. The CDR3 has 16 amino acids. CDR3 coding DNA: TGTGCCAGCAGTTTAGGGACTAGCGGGGGGTTGGATGAGCAGTTCTTC. This translates into CASSLGTSGGLDEQFF.

This clonotype was recorded a few times. The chain is built from TRBV5-1 and TRBJ2-1; a weak D match, TRBD2 (6 bases). The V and J ends lost 0 bases and 2 bases respectively, with 12 bases between them. Looked up from germline, CDR1 is SGHRS and CDR2 is YFSETQ. The CDR3 spans 16 residues. CDR3 in amino acids: CASSLVVAVAYNEQFF. Written as DNA, the CDR3 is TGCGCCAGCAGCTTGGTTGTAGCGGTCGCCTACAATGAGCAGTTCTTC.

V gene TRBV25-1 combines with J gene TRBJ1-2; 7 nucleotides agree with TRBD1. The CDR3 is 14 amino acids. Losses at the gene ends were 5 bases for V and 7 bases for J; bases not matched to a gene: 10. The V gene's germline CDR1 is MGHDK and CDR2 SYGVNS. Here the CDR3 reads CASSFRQGFGGYTF. Here the CDR3 DNA reads TGTGCCAGCAGTTTCAGACAGGGCTTCGGTGGCTACACCTTC.

This clonotype was seen repeatedly, ten times or more. V and J are TRBV29-1 and TRBJ2-5, with 7 nucleotides matching TRBD2. With 5 bases clipped from V and 3 bases from J, the junction kept 3 bases outside the gene matches. The CDR3 sequence is 12 residues long. CDR1 SQVTM and CDR2 ANQGSEA come from the germline V gene. DNA for the CDR3: TGCAGCGTTTGGAGCGGGGAAGAGACCCAGTACTTC. Translation: CSVWSGEETQYF.

Comments on this clonotype: This may be a read error: a much more frequent sequence differs by one nucleotide. V usage is TRBV6-2 or TRBV6-3 and J usage is TRBJ2-7; no clear D. Germline lookup yields CDR1 MNHEY and CDR2 SVGEGT. The CDR3 extends over 14 amino acids. The V end was cut by 9 bases, the J end by 0 bases, with 15 bases between. For the CDR3, the DNA is TGTGCCAGTGAACAGAGTATGGGCTCCTACGAGCAGTACTTC. This encodes CASEQSMGSYEQYF.

J is TRBJ1-2 and V is TRBV7-2; D may be TRBD1 (6 bases). V lost 1 base and J 8 bases, leaving 17 bases between the germline ends. This CDR3 contains 15 residues. From germline, CDR1 is SGHTA and CDR2 FQGNSA. CDR3 nucleotides: TGTGCCAGCAGCTTAGGATCGGGGGCATGTGAAGGCTACACCTTC. This gives the protein CASSLGSGACEGYTF.

This sequence joins TRBV18 and TRBJ2-7, with D maybe TRBD2 (5 bases). CDR1 is KGHSH, CDR2 LQKENI, per germline. The length of the CDR3 is 12 residues. The V end lost 3 bases, the J end lost 12 bases, and 15 bases lay between the germline ends. CDR3 nucleotides: TGTGCCAGCTCACCTGACCTGCGAGGGTCGTACTTC. Translating it yields CASSPDLRGSYF.